This is a list of T cell receptor beta chains from one sample in a study of blood T cell repertoires in COVID-19. The repertoire was sequenced with immunoSEQ multiplex PCR; TCRdb's copy has only in-frame clones and lacks some. This table holds 170,000 or so clones, around 87% found once. Sequencing was performed on peripheral blood. These receptors originate from a woman between 65 and 79 years old with COVID-19, enrolled during active disease. The CDR3 runs from the conserved cysteine through the conserved F or W. D genes are given only for firm matches. Size tells how often a clone was seen (once, few, many) or the class of an expanded clone, and some rows leave it out.

TRBJ2-7,TRBV5-5,.,.,CASSATGTTYEQYF,TGTGCCAGCAGCGCCACCGGGACAACCTACGAGCAGTACTTC
TRBJ2-1,TRBV9,.,TRBD2,CASSPRGLAIPEQFF,TGTGCCAGCAGCCCTCGCGGACTAGCGATCCCTGAGCAGTTCTTC
TRBJ2-7,TRBV4-1,.,TRBD1,CASSQEQTGRLEQYF,TGCGCCAGCAGCCAAGAACAGACAGGGAGACTCGAGCAGTACTTC
TRBJ1-6,TRBV4-2,.,.,CASSRDTNSPLHF,TGTGCCAGCAGCCGGGACACTAATTCACCCCTCCACTTT
TRBJ1-3,TRBV4-3,.,TRBD1,CASSQVYRGLGNTIYF,TGCGCCAGCAGCCAAGTCTACAGGGGGCTAGGAAACACCATATATTTT
TRBJ2-1,TRBV5-4,.,.,CASSLQQGPYNEQFF,TGTGCCAGCAGCTTGCAACAGGGTCCCTACAATGAGCAGTTCTTC
TRBJ2-7,TRBV27,.,.,CASSLSWSSYEQYF,TGTGCCAGCAGTTTATCGTGGAGCTCCTACGAGCAGTACTTC
TRBJ2-6,TRBV19,.,.,CASSIPPSGANVLTF,TGTGCCAGTAGTATCCCTCCCTCTGGGGCCAACGTCCTGACTTTC
TRBJ1-1,TRBV6-1,.,.,CASSERAGMNTEAFF,TGTGCCAGCAGTGAAAGGGCAGGGATGAACACTGAAGCTTTCTTT
TRBJ1-1,TRBV28,.,.,CASTLIGQMNTEAFF,TGTGCCAGCACCCTCATAGGACAGATGAACACTGAAGCTTTCTTT
TRBJ1-1,TRBV12-5,.,.,CASALGGPNTEAFF,TGTGCTAGTGCCTTGGGGGGGCCGAACACTGAAGCTTTCTTT
TRBJ1-1,TRBV5-1,.,.,CASSARGPNTEAFF,TGCGCCAGCAGCGCCAGGGGACCAAACACTGAAGCTTTCTTT
TRBJ2-7,TRBV5-1,.,.,CASSTDTYEQYF,TGCGCCAGCAGCACCGACACTTACGAGCAGTACTTC
TRBJ2-1,TRBV4-2,.,.,CANMREQFF,TGTGCCAACATGAGGGAGCAGTTCTTC
TRBJ1-4,TRBV6-5,.,.,CASRSGGGNEKLFF,TGTGCCAGCAGGTCCGGGGGGGGTAATGAAAAACTGTTTTTT
TRBJ1-4,TRBV5-6,few,.,CASSFGAEKLFF,TGTGCCAGCAGCTTTGGGGCTGAAAAACTGTTTTTT
TRBJ2-7,TRBV12-3/TRBV12-4,.,.,CASGTSGSYEQYF,TGTGCCAGCGGAACTAGTGGTTCCTACGAGCAGTACTTC
TRBJ2-7,TRBV9,few,TRBD1,CASSETGKQYF,TGTGCCAGCAGCGAGACAGGGAAGCAGTACTTC
TRBJ1-3,TRBV5-1,.,TRBD1,CASWDREAFGNTIYF,TGCGCCTCCTGGGACAGGGAGGCCTTTGGAAACACCATATATTTT
TRBJ2-1,TRBV5-1,.,.,CASSLGDTSYEQFF,TGCGCCAGCAGCTTGGGGGACACCTCCTACGAGCAGTTCTTC
TRBJ2-3,TRBV11-2,.,.,CASSYITSLQYF,TGTGCCAGCAGTTACATAACTAGCTTGCAGTATTTT
TRBJ1-1,TRBV19,.,.,CASSMAGRMNTEAFF,TGTGCCAGTAGTATGGCAGGGCGCATGAACACTGAAGCTTTCTTT
TRBJ2-1,TRBV4-1,.,.,CASSQVLMAEEQFF,TGCGCCAGCAGCCAAGTGTTGATGGCGGAGGAGCAGTTCTTC